A single sample is the source of the 30 T cell receptor beta chains below, sequenced in a study of shared clonotypes between healthy human individuals (dated by TCRdb to the early 2020s). Preparation of the library involved the immunoSEQ multiplex PCR assay. The immuneACCESS repertoire file appears here via TCRdb, limited to in-frame rearrangements. These files lack a portion of the clones; in checked studies, under half of the deficit traces to unresolved V genes, and the cause of the others is not known. The sample data list about 1 million clones, and around 78% of these were observed just once. 0.5% to 0.6% of the sample lies in the top ten. Sequenced: memory CD4+ T cells from PBMCs. Taken with the paper, the label for cell subset or site translates to: CD45RA-negative fraction. The origin of the receptors is a man younger than 35 in good health. Some clones in this sample may be carry-over from other donors' samples.

The rearrangement joins TRBV9 to TRBJ2-7; the match to TRBD2 covers 11 bases. The CDR3 is made up of 15 amino acids. Germline trimming cut 4 bases from V and 7 bases from J; bases unmatched to any gene: 10. Germline V gene data show CDR1 as SGDLS and CDR2 as YYNGEE. Here the CDR3 DNA reads TGTGCCAGCAGCCCAACTAGCGGGAGTTTAGGTGAGCAGTACTTC. Translated: CASSPTSGSLGEQYF.

V and J are TRBV18 and TRBJ2-1; weak D call: TRBD2 (5 bases). The CDR3 sequence is 12 residues long. In germline, CDR1 is KGHSH, CDR2 LQKENI. V was pared by 5 bases and J by 15 bases, with 17 bases between. CDR3 nucleotide sequence: TGTGCCAGCTCATCCAGCCGGGAAGAGGGGTTCTTC. Its translation is CASSSSREEGFF. The whole variable domain, filled in from reference TRBV18 and TRBJ2-1, reads NAGVMQNPRHLVRRRGQEARLRCSPMKGHSHVYWYRQLPEEGLKFMVYLQKENIIDESGMPKERFSAEFPKEGPSILRIQQVVRGDSAAYFCASSSSREEGFFGPGTRLTVL.

The chain joins TRBV30 to TRBJ2-4; D is possibly TRBD1 (6 bases). Germline CDR1 and CDR2: GTSNPN and SVGIG (reference sequence). V was cut by 0 bases and J by 0 bases, with 15 bases left in between. CDR3 length: 17 residues. CDR3 bases: TGTGCCTGGAGTGTAGCCCGGACAGCACTAGCCAAAAACATTCAGTACTTC. This codes for CAWSVARTALAKNIQYF.

With regard to this clone: Other DNA sequences within the sample encode an identical CDR3. The chain has TRBV28 and TRBJ1-2; maybe TRBD1 (6 bases). Germline V gene lookup returns CDR1 MDHEN and CDR2 SYDVKM. The CDR3 sequence is 15 residues long. Trimming cost V 3 bases and J 1 base, with 12 bases left between them. The DNA of the CDR3 is TGTGCCAGCAGTTTCCCCAGGGGAAGTAACTATGGCTACACCTTC. It encodes CASSFPRGSNYGYTF.

This clone was found many times. The same CDR3 is also encoded by other DNA sequences in this sample. The chain carries TRBV27 and TRBJ1-1; D possibly corresponds to TRBD1 (5 bases). Per the germline V gene, CDR1 is MNHEY and CDR2 is SMNVEV (reference sequence). Trimming stripped 2 bases from V and 3 bases from J, with 7 bases between. The CDR3 totals 13 residues. The chain's CDR3 is CASSLSRDTEAFF. The CDR3 coding sequence is TGTGCCAGCAGTTTAAGCAGGGACACTGAAGCTTTCTTT.

V and J are TRBV28 and TRBJ2-1; 7 bases agree with TRBD2. Germline lookup yields CDR1 MDHEN and CDR2 SYDVKM. CDR3 length: 14 amino acids. For the CDR3, the DNA is TGTGCTTCGAGACCGGGCGGGAGCAGAGATGAGCAGTTCTTC. This encodes CASRPGGSRDEQFF.

CDR3 amino acids: CASSYPGELFF. In nucleotides, the CDR3 is TGTGCCAGCAGCTATCCCGGGGAGCTGTTTTTT. The chain combines TRBV28 with TRBJ2-2, with D uncertain. Per germline, CDR1 MDHEN and CDR2 SYDVKM. The CDR3 is 11 residues long. V lost 6 bases to trimming and J lost 6 bases, with 5 bases between them.

The gene calls are TRBV5-1 and TRBJ1-4; D is uncertain. Germline lookup yields CDR1 SGHRS and CDR2 YFSETQ. The CDR3 runs 14 residues. V dropped 3 bases and J dropped 0 bases, with 6 bases sitting between them. DNA for the CDR3: TGCGCCAGCAGCTCAGAAGCAACTAATGAAAAACTGTTTTTT. Protein: CASSSEATNEKLFF.

V and J are TRBV30 and TRBJ1-6; D not resolved. V was clipped by 1 base and J by 2 bases, with 9 bases between them. The CDR3 is 15 residues long. Germline values: CDR1 GTSNPN, CDR2 SVGIG (reference sequence). The CDR3 protein is CAWSGRVAYNSPLHF. DNA for the CDR3: TGTGCCTGGAGTGGTAGAGTTGCCTATAATTCACCCCTCCACTTT.

The chain links TRBV5-1 to TRBJ2-1; D is uncertain. V was shortened by 3 bases and J by 7 bases, with 14 bases between the two germline ends. The CDR3 is 14 residues long. Germline V CDR1 and CDR2: SGHRS, YFSETQ. CDR3 sequence (DNA): TGCGCCAGCAGCTCGCAGACTTTCCGGAATGAGCAGTTCTTC. Translated, it gives CASSSQTFRNEQFF.

Only a few counts were recorded for this clone. The chain combines TRBV5-1 with TRBJ1-1; D call uncertain. Trimming stripped 4 bases from V and 7 bases from J, with 11 bases between. In germline, CDR1 is SGHRS, CDR2 YFSETQ. This CDR3 has 12 amino acids. In DNA form, the CDR3 reads TGCGCCAGCAGCCCCCAGACCAGTGAAGCTTTCTTT. Translating gives CASSPQTSEAFF.

This clone was seen just once. The V call is TRBV5-1, the J call TRBJ2-3; 8 nucleotides line up with TRBD1. V dropped 4 bases and J dropped 6; count of bases not matched to a gene: 4. Germline V gene sequence: CDR1 SGHRS, CDR2 YFSETQ. This CDR3 spans 13 amino acids. CDR3: CASSGQGEDTQYF. DNA of the CDR3: TGCGCCAGCAGCGGACAGGGAGAGGATACGCAGTATTTT.

About this clone: An end of the junction differs from the germline gene, which may be a read error. The CDR3 protein is CASSERAGRAVF. The CDR3 DNA reads TGCGCCAGCAGTGAAAGGGCGGGACGGGCTGTCTTC. The chain employs TRBV10-2 and TRBJ2-1, with TRBD2 as a possible D gene (6 bases). CDR3 size: 12 residues. The germline CDR1 and CDR2 sequences are WSHSY and SAAADI.

The chain combines TRBV6-1 with TRBJ2-6, with D unclear. The CDR3 contains 14 residues. V was clipped by 6 bases and J by 1 base, with 7 bases between them. Germline assignment: CDR1 MNHNS and CDR2 SASEGT. The CDR3 nucleotides read TGTGCCAGCAGCCAATCGTCTGGGGCCAACGTCCTGACTTTC. Amino acids: CASSQSSGANVLTF.

The chain carries TRBV30 and TRBJ2-7; D may be TRBD2 (6 bases). The CDR3 has 15 amino acids. V dropped 2 bases and J dropped 5 bases, with 19 bases sitting between them. Germline lookup yields CDR1 GTSNPN and CDR2 SVGIG (reference sequence). CDR3 loop: CAWSFVGTYLHEQYF. In nucleotides, the CDR3 is TGTGCCTGGAGTTTCGTAGGGACTTATCTCCACGAGCAGTACTTC. The variable domain in full, with the rest retrieved from reference TRBV30 and TRBJ2-7, is SQTIHQWPATLVQPVGSPLSLECTVEGTSNPNLYWYRQAAGRGLQLLFYSVGIGQISSEVPQNLSASRPQDRQFILSSKKLLLSDSGFYLCAWSFVGTYLHEQYFGPGTRLTVT.

The chain links TRBV9 to TRBJ2-6; 11 nucleotides align to TRBD1. V lost 4 bases, J lost 2 bases, and 11 bases stayed unmatched. The CDR3 totals 19 residues. Germline CDR1 SGDLS, CDR2 YYNGEE. The CDR3 here is CASSPEGQGGYAGANVLTF. In nucleotides, the CDR3 is TGTGCCAGCAGCCCCGAGGGACAGGGGGGTTATGCTGGGGCCAACGTCCTGACTTTC.

This sequence joins TRBV2 and TRBJ2-5; no clear D gene. Trimming removed 3 bases at V and 2 bases at J, with 10 bases between. Germline V gene lookup returns CDR1 SNHLY and CDR2 FYNNEI. The CDR3 contains 14 residues. The CDR3 reads CASSDRAAQETQYF. Here the CDR3 DNA reads TGTGCCAGCAGTGATAGGGCGGCACAAGAGACCCAGTACTTC.

V is TRBV28 and J is TRBJ2-7; 7 nucleotides match TRBD2. CDR1 and CDR2 (germline): MDHEN, SYDVKM. The trim removed 4 bases at V and 3 bases at J, leaving 12 bases unmatched. There are 16 residues in the CDR3. The CDR3 region is CASSSSGGSPYYEQYF. For the CDR3, the DNA is TGTGCCAGCAGTTCCTCCGGGGGGTCGCCTTACTACGAGCAGTACTTC.

V gene TRBV27 combines with J gene TRBJ2-1, with TRBD2 identical over 9 bases. Trimming took 7 bases from V and 9 from J; bases not matched to a gene: 13. The CDR3 covers 15 residues. Germline V gene sequence: CDR1 MNHEY, CDR2 SMNVEV (reference sequence). Here the CDR3 reads CASILQRAGGSEQFF. The CDR3 region has the DNA TGTGCCAGCATCCTTCAGCGGGCGGGGGGGAGTGAGCAGTTCTTC.

J is TRBJ2-2 and V is TRBV5-8; D gene uncertain. Germline V gene sequence: CDR1 SGHTS, CDR2 YDEGEE. CDR3 size: 15 residues. V was cut by 6 bases and J by 1 base, with 13 bases left in between. The CDR3 spells CASNSDGRNTGELFF. Here the CDR3 DNA reads TGTGCCAGCAACTCTGATGGCAGGAACACCGGGGAGCTGTTTTTT.

The chain carries TRBV7-2 and TRBJ2-2; the D gene is possibly TRBD2 (5 bases). Trimming removed 1 base at V and 0 bases at J, with 9 bases between. Germline V CDR1 and CDR2: SGHTA, FQGNSA. CDR3 length: 16 residues. CDR3 nucleotides: TGTGCCAGCAGCTTAGTGAGGGCCGCGAACACCGGGGAGCTGTTTTTT. Encoded protein: CASSLVRAANTGELFF.

This clone was seen just once. This sequence joins TRBV7-2 and TRBJ2-7; 7 positions match TRBD1. This CDR3 region has 14 residues. Germline loops: CDR1 SGHTA, CDR2 FQGNSA. V lost 2 bases and J lost 3; bases outside the gene matches: 4. The CDR3 region is CASSLRQGNYEQYF. The DNA of the CDR3 is TGTGCCAGCAGCTTAAGACAGGGAAACTACGAGCAGTACTTC.

This sequence joins TRBV5-1 and TRBJ2-5; maybe TRBD2 (5 bases). There are 14 residues in the CDR3. Looked up from germline, CDR1 is SGHRS and CDR2 is YFSETQ. The V gene lost 4 bases and the J gene lost 5 bases, with 15 bases spanning the gap. CDR3 DNA: TGCGCCAGCAGCGGGGAAGGCCGAGGGGAGACCCAGTACTTC. This codes for CASSGEGRGETQYF.

The V and J genes are TRBV19 and TRBJ1-2, with a tentative D call TRBD1 (5 bases). Germline V gene sequence: CDR1 LNHDA, CDR2 SQIVND (reference sequence). Trimming shortened V by 3 bases and J by 4 bases, and 12 bases separated the two germline ends. This CDR3 has 14 amino acids. The CDR3 here is CASSIGAPGYGYTF. CDR3 DNA sequence: TGTGCCAGTAGTATTGGGGCACCGGGCTATGGCTACACCTTC.

The genes are TRBV29-1 and TRBJ2-7; D uncertain. V shed 4 bases and J shed 1 base, with 8 bases lying between them. Looked up from germline, CDR1 is SQVTM and CDR2 is ANQGSEA. The CDR3 length is 12 residues. The CDR3 DNA follows: TGCAGCGTTGTCGCATCTTCCTACGAGCAGTACTTC. Protein product: CSVVASSYEQYF.

On this clone: The sample holds other DNA sequences that translate to the same CDR3. The chain uses TRBV30 and TRBJ1-4, with a tentative D call TRBD1 (6 bases). The germline V and J ends were trimmed by 5 bases and 5 bases, with 9 bases remaining between them. Germline V gene data show CDR1 as GTSNPN and CDR2 as SVGIG (reference sequence). This CDR3 has 12 amino acids. This CDR3 reads CAWGQSNEKLFF. As DNA, the CDR3 is TGTGCCTGGGGACAGTCAAATGAAAAACTGTTTTTT.

This chain uses TRBV18 with TRBJ2-3; the D is unclear. Germline V CDR1 and CDR2: KGHSH, LQKENI. Trimming shortened V by 1 base and J by 4 bases, and 12 bases separated the two germline ends. The CDR3 extends over 15 amino acids. The CDR3 region has the DNA TGTGCCAGCTCACCACGTGAAGGGCTCGCAGATACGCAGTATTTT. It specifies CASSPREGLADTQYF.

This chain links TRBV28 with TRBJ2-7, with 8 bases identical to TRBD1. CDR1 is MDHEN, CDR2 SYDVKM, per germline. The CDR3 runs 14 residues. The V segment lost 7 bases and the J segment 1 base; nucleotides outside the gene matches: 6. As DNA, the CDR3 is TGTGCCAGCAAATTCCGGGACAGGTCCTACGAGCAGTACTTC. It specifies CASKFRDRSYEQYF. Together with reference TRBV28 and TRBJ2-7, the CDR3 gives the full variable domain: DVKVTQSSRYLVKRTGEKVFLECVQDMDHENMFWYRQDPGLGLRLIYFSYDVKMKEKGDIPEGYSVSREKKERFSLILESASTNQTSMYLCASKFRDRSYEQYFGPGTRLTVT.

This clone was observed a handful of times. The J gene is TRBJ2-2, the V gene TRBV28; tentative D call: TRBD1 (5 bases). V lost 5 bases and J 6 bases, leaving 7 bases between the germline ends. Germline CDR1 and CDR2: MDHEN and SYDVKM. This CDR3 has 12 amino acids. In DNA, the CDR3 is TGTGCCAGCAGTACAGGCGCCGGGGAGCTGTTTTTT. It codes for CASSTGAGELFF.

The chain employs TRBV7-2 and TRBJ2-6; TRBD2 is a possible D gene (5 bases). Germline V gene sequence: CDR1 SGHTA, CDR2 FQGNSA. Trimming stripped 1 base from V and 2 bases from J, with 12 bases between. This CDR3 has 17 amino acids. CDR3 bases: TGTGCCAGCAGCTTAGGTCCGGGGAAGGCTGGGGCCAACGTCCTGACTTTC. The encoded protein is CASSLGPGKAGANVLTF. The variable domain in full, with the rest retrieved from reference TRBV7-2 and TRBJ2-6, is GAGVSQSPSNKVTEKGKDVELRCDPISGHTALYWYRQSLGQGLEFLIYFQGNSAPDKSGLPSDRFSAERTGGSVSTLTIQRTQQEDSAVYLCASSLGPGKAGANVLTFGAGSRLTVL.